Below, one TCR beta chain is given with its context. V shed 5 bases, J shed 2 bases, and the junction held 6 bases outside the gene matches. Germline CDR1 SEHNR, CDR2 FQNEAQ (reference sequence). The CDR3 extends over 16 amino acids. PCR involved 60 Vbeta and 13 Jbeta primers. TCRdb's copy holds only in-frame clones and misses some; the assay was immunoSEQ multiplex PCR. The sample carries more than 130,000 clones, roughly 80% recorded once. The donors comprised healthy bone marrow donors. This sample was taken from a study of cytomegalovirus exposure and HLA in healthy donors. Sample: PBMCs. V usage is TRBV7-9 and J usage is TRBJ2-3; 11 bases map to TRBD2. This sequence was found in a woman aged 45-60 years in good health and CMV-seronegative. CDR3 DNA sequence: TGTGCCAGCAGCAAACTAGCGGGGGCGTCCACAGATACGCAGTATTTT. It encodes CASSKLAGASTDTQYF.